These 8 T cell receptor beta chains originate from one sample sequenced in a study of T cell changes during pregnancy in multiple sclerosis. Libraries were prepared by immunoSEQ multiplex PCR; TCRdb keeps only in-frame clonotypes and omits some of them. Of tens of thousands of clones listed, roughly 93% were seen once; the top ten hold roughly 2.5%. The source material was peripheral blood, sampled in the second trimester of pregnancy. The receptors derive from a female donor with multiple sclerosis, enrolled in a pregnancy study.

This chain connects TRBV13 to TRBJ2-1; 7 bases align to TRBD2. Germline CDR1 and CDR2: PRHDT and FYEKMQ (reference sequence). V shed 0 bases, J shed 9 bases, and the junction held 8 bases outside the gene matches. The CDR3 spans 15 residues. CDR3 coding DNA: TGTGCCAGCAGCTTAGGGTGGCCTAGCGGAGGTGAGCAGTTCTTC. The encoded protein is CASSLGWPSGGEQFF.

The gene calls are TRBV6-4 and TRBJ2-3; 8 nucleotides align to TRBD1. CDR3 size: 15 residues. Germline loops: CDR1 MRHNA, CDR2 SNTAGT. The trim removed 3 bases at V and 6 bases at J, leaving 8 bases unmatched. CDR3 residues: CASSDMAGGDDTQYF. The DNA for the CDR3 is TGTGCCAGCAGTGATATGGCAGGGGGCGATGATACGCAGTATTTT.

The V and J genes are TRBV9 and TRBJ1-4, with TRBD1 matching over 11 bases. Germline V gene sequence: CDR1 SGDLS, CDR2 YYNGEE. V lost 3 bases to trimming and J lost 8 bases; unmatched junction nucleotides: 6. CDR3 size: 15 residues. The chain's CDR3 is CASSGSGTGGEKLFF. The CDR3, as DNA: TGTGCCAGCAGCGGTTCCGGGACAGGGGGAGAAAAACTGTTTTTT. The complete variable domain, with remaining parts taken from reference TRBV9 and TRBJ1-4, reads DSGVTQTPKHLITATGQRVTLRCSPRSGDLSVYWYQQSLDQGLQFLIQYYNGEERAKGNILERFSAQQFPDLHSELNLSSLELGDSALYFCASSGSGTGGEKLFFGSGTQLSVL.

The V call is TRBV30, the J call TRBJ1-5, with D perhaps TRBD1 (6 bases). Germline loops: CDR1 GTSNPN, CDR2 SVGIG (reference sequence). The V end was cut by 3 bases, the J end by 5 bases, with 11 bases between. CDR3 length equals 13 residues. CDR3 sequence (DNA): TGTGCCTGGAGCCAGGGGCGAGATCAGCCCCAGCATTTT. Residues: CAWSQGRDQPQHF.

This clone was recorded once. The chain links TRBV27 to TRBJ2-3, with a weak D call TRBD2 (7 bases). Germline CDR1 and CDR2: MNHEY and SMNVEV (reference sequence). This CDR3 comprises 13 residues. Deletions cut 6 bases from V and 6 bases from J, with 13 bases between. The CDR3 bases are TGTGCCAGCAGCCCGGGGGGCCCCGATACGCAGTATTTT. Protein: CASSPGGPDTQYF.

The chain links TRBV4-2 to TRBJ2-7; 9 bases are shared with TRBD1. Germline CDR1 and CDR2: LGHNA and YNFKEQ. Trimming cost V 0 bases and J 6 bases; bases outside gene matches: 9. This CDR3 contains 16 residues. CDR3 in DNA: TGTGCCAGCAGCCAAGAACCAGACAGGGGGTACAGCGAGCAGTACTTC. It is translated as CASSQEPDRGYSEQYF.

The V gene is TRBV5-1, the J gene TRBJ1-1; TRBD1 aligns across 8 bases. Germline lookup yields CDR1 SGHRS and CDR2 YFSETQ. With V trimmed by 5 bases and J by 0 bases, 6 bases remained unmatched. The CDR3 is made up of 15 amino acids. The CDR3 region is CASRPRQGMNTEAFF. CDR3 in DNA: TGCGCCAGCAGACCAAGACAGGGGATGAACACTGAAGCTTTCTTT.

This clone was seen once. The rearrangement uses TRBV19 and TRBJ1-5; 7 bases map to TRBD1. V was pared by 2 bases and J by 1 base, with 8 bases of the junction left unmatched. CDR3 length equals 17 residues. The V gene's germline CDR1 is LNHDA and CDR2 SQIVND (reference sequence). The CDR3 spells CASSIRQGSDSNQPQHF. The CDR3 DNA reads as TGTGCCAGTAGTATAAGACAGGGAAGTGACAGCAATCAGCCCCAGCATTTT.